The 24 T cell receptor beta chains listed next were all sequenced from one sample in a study of blood T cells in healthy people across ages. A sample-barcoded 5' primer and a J-beta primer mix were used in a second PCR of about 7 to 12 cycles. MiXCR, applied by TCRdb to the 5' RACE reads, yields one record per CDR3 protein. The sample carries more than 500,000 distinct CDR3 sequences, about 28% recorded once. These data also featured in a second study, about T cells of mothers and their children.

Sequenced input: blood. The receptors derive from a boy aged 2 to 9 in good health.

The sample holds a few counts of this clonotype. In DNA, the CDR3 is TGTGCCAGCACCCCTTGGGCGGGGGATGGCTACACCTTC. Its translation: CASTPWAGDGYTF. The chain has TRBV7-3 and TRBJ1-2; maybe TRBD1 (5 bases). The germline V gene has CDR1 SGHTA and CDR2 FQGTGA. The CDR3 length is 13 residues. Trimming removed 7 bases at V and 6 bases at J, with 15 bases between. Full variable domain (missing parts from reference TRBV7-3 and TRBJ1-2): GAGVSQTPSNKVTEKGKYVELRCDPISGHTALYWYRQSLGQGPEFLIYFQGTGAADDSGLPNDRFFAVRPEGSVSTLKIQRTERGDSAVYLCASTPWAGDGYTFGSGTRLTVV.

The gene calls are TRBV20-1 and TRBJ2-7; 12 bases fit TRBD2. The J segment lost 1 base and the V segment lost 1 base, leaving 11 bases of the junction unmatched. Looked up from germline, CDR1 is DFQATT and CDR2 is SNEGSKA (reference sequence). This CDR3 comprises 18 residues. CDR3 DNA: TGCAGTGCTAGAGGTGCCCTAGCGGGAGGGTCGTATTCCTACGAGCAGTACTTC. It specifies CSARGALAGGSYSYEQYF.

This clonotype appeared a few times. V and J are TRBV5-1 and TRBJ2-5; 9 positions match TRBD2. V was clipped by 5 bases and J by 4 bases; unmatched bases: 3. The CDR3 consists of 13 residues. CDR1 and CDR2 from the germline V gene are SGHRS and YFSETQ. The CDR3 sequence is CASRPTSGETQYF. Written as DNA, the CDR3 is TGCGCCAGCAGGCCGACTAGCGGAGAGACCCAGTACTTC.

The chain links TRBV12-3 or TRBV12-4 to TRBJ1-5, with TRBD1 as a possible D gene (5 bases). This CDR3 has 14 residues. Trimming took 5 bases from V and 7 from J, leaving 15 bases between them. The CDR3 bases are TGTGCCAGCAGTCCCTTACGGGGCTTCCAGCCCCAGCATTTT. This translates into CASSPLRGFQPQHF.

The chain employs TRBV11-2 and TRBJ2-7; no definite D call. Looked up from germline, CDR1 is SGHAT and CDR2 is FQNNGV. The CDR3 has 13 amino acids. Between the trimmed V and J ends, which lost 0 bases and 5 bases, there was a span of 8 bases. CDR3 loop: CASSLDRRNEQYF. The DNA of the CDR3 is TGTGCCAGCAGCTTAGATCGGAGAAACGAGCAGTACTTC.

The chain carries TRBV6-2 or TRBV6-3 and TRBJ2-5, with 9 nucleotides matching TRBD2. The CDR3 loop spans 14 amino acids. The V segment lost 7 bases and the J segment 4 bases; nucleotides outside the gene matches: 7. CDR1 and CDR2 from the germline V gene are MNHEY and SVGEGT. The CDR3 DNA reads TGTGCCAGCAAGGCCAGCGGGAGGTTAGAGACCCAGTACTTC. Its protein product is CASKASGRLETQYF.

The V call is TRBV18, the J call TRBJ2-1; 13 positions agree with TRBD2. V lost 4 bases to trimming and J lost 0 bases; unmatched junction nucleotides: 12. CDR3 size: 20 residues. Germline CDR1 and CDR2: KGHSH and LQKENI. The CDR3 reads CASSRRTSGSPSSSYNEQFF. The CDR3 DNA sequence: TGTGCCAGCTCACGACGGACTAGCGGGAGTCCCTCAAGCTCCTACAATGAGCAGTTCTTC. Complete variable domain (other parts from reference TRBV18 and TRBJ2-1): NAGVMQNPRHLVRRRGQEARLRCSPMKGHSHVYWYRQLPEEGLKFMVYLQKENIIDESGMPKERFSAEFPKEGPSILRIQQVVRGDSAAYFCASSRRTSGSPSSSYNEQFFGPGTRLTVL.

The chain uses TRBV6-1 and TRBJ1-2; no firm D call. The CDR3 spans 11 residues. V was clipped by 2 bases and J by 8 bases, with 6 bases between them. Germline-derived CDR1 and CDR2 are MNHNS and SASEGT. CDR3 region: CASSEMGGYTF. The DNA for the CDR3 is TGTGCCAGCAGTGAAATGGGAGGCTACACCTTC.

This clonotype appeared a few times. This chain links TRBV20-1 with TRBJ2-5; a weak D match, TRBD2 (5 bases). Per the germline V gene, CDR1 is DFQATT and CDR2 is SNEGSKA (reference sequence). This CDR3 is 13 amino acids long. V lost 6 bases, J lost 2 bases, and 13 bases lay in between. The CDR3 region has the DNA TGCAGTGCCGGAGAGGGCTATCAAGAGACCCAGTACTTC. Residues: CSAGEGYQETQYF.

The V and J genes are TRBV12-3 or TRBV12-4 and TRBJ2-1; 8 bases match TRBD1. The tail of the sequence fits TRBJ2-5 better, so the J call may be wrong. The CDR3 loop spans 15 amino acids. CDR3 region: CASSSFTDRDETQYF. CDR3 nucleotide sequence: TGTGCCAGCAGCTCTTTCACGGACAGGGACGAGACCCAGTACTTC.

This clonotype was counted only a few times. The J gene is TRBJ1-2, the V gene TRBV6-5, with no clear D. Germline V gene lookup returns CDR1 MNHEY and CDR2 SVGAGI. The CDR3 consists of 13 residues. Trimming removed 6 bases from V and 1 base from J, with 9 bases in between. CDR3 protein: CASRPEINYGYTF. DNA for the CDR3: TGTGCCAGCAGGCCCGAGATTAACTATGGCTACACCTTC.

This clonotype was seen a few times. The genes are TRBV10-2 and TRBJ1-6; the D gene is possibly TRBD1 (6 bases). With 2 bases removed from V and 6 bases from J, the gap between germline ends came to 8 bases. The CDR3 is 14 amino acids. Germline loops: CDR1 WSHSY, CDR2 SAAADI. The CDR3 sequence is CASSESRGNSPLHF. CDR3 nucleotide sequence: TGCGCCAGCAGTGAGAGCAGGGGTAATTCACCCCTCCACTTT.

The CDR3 spells CSALAGTDTQYF. The CDR3 DNA is TGCAGTGCCCTAGCGGGCACAGATACGCAGTATTTT. V usage is TRBV20-1 and J usage is TRBJ2-3; 7 bases line up with TRBD2. Germline V CDR1 and CDR2: DFQATT, SNEGSKA (reference sequence). V gave up 6 bases and J gave up 1 base; unmatched junction bases: 1. CDR3 size: 12 residues.

This clonotype appeared a few times. The chain recombines TRBV6-6 with TRBJ2-5; no reliable D call. With the DNA end fitting TRBJ2-1 better, the J assignment may be wrong. The CDR3 has 12 amino acids. From germline, CDR1 is MNHNY and CDR2 SVGAGI (reference sequence). The CDR3 protein is CASSPSFGEQFF. CDR3 DNA: TGTGCCAGCAGTCCTAGTTTTGGTGAGCAGTTCTTC.

The genes are TRBV7-9 and TRBJ2-5, with a weak D call TRBD1 (6 bases). The end of the DNA fits TRBJ2-1 better, so the J call may be wrong. The CDR3 totals 15 residues. The germline V gene has CDR1 SEHNR and CDR2 FQNEAQ (reference sequence). The DNA for the CDR3 is TGTGCCAGCAGCTTTCGCATCCTTGAGGGGGATGAGCAGTTCTTC. It codes for CASSFRILEGDEQFF.

The chain carries TRBV20-1 and TRBJ2-7; unclear D gene. Trimming took 0 bases from V and 5 from J, leaving 11 bases between them. Germline loops: CDR1 DFQATT, CDR2 SNEGSKA (reference sequence). The CDR3 covers 13 residues. The CDR3 bases are TGCAGTGCTAGAGAGAGGTTCCAGGACGAGCAGTACTTC. Its protein product is CSARERFQDEQYF.

CDR3 amino acids: CSARGPGGYTF. For the CDR3, the DNA is TGCAGTGCTAGAGGCCCGGGGGGCTACACCTTC. J is TRBJ1-2 and V is TRBV20-1; no firm D call. Deletions cut 1 base from V and 8 bases from J, with 8 bases between. The CDR3 runs to 11 residues. The germline V gene has CDR1 DFQATT and CDR2 SNEGSKA (reference sequence).

The rearrangement links TRBV13 to TRBJ1-1, with D possibly matching TRBD1 (6 bases). CDR1 is PRHDT, CDR2 FYEKMQ, per germline (reference sequence). The CDR3 runs 15 residues. Trimming left V 5 bases short and J 0 bases short, with 13 bases between. CDR3 region: CASSALDSMNTEAFF. The CDR3, as DNA: TGTGCCAGCAGCGCCCTGGACAGCATGAACACTGAAGCTTTCTTT. Using reference TRBV13 and TRBJ1-1 for the parts outside the CDR3, the full variable domain is AAGVIQSPRHLIKEKRETATLKCYPIPRHDTVYWYQQGPGQDPQFLISFYEKMQSDKGSIPDRFSAQQFSDYHSELNMSSLELGDSALYFCASSALDSMNTEAFFGQGTRLTVV.

This clonotype showed up just a few times. The J gene is TRBJ2-5, the V gene TRBV14, with TRBD2 matching 7 bases. The tail of the sequence fits TRBJ2-1 better, so the J call may be wrong. Germline V gene sequence: CDR1 SGHDN, CDR2 FVKESK. There are 16 residues in the CDR3. For the CDR3, the DNA is TGTGCCAGCAGCCAATTCCCAAGCGGGATATACAATGAGCAGTTCTTC. It is translated as CASSQFPSGIYNEQFF.

This chain uses TRBV20-1 with TRBJ2-5; tentatively, D is TRBD2 (6 bases). The DNA end lines up better with TRBJ2-1; the J call may be wrong. The germline gives CDR1 DFQATT, CDR2 SNEGSKA (reference sequence). CDR3 size: 14 residues. The CDR3 loop reads CSARGGEFYNEQFF. The CDR3 DNA sequence: TGCAGTGCTAGAGGCGGGGAATTTTACAATGAGCAGTTCTTC.

This chain uses TRBV6-5 with TRBJ1-5; unclear D gene. V lost 6 bases and J lost 2, with 14 bases in between. This CDR3 has 15 amino acids. CDR1 is MNHEY and CDR2 is SVGAGI in the germline V gene. The CDR3 is CASRRTVRGNQPQHF. CDR3 sequence (DNA): TGTGCCAGCAGGCGGACGGTCCGCGGCAATCAGCCCCAGCATTTT.

The chain employs TRBV7-8 and TRBJ2-5, with D perhaps matching TRBD2 (6 bases). Trimming took off 6 bases at V and 4 bases at J, with 18 bases between the two ends. The length of the CDR3 is 15 residues. Looked up from germline, CDR1 is SGHVS and CDR2 is FQNEAQ. The CDR3 is CASSKVRGGAETQYF. Here the CDR3 DNA reads TGTGCCAGCAGTAAAGTACGGGGAGGAGCAGAGACCCAGTACTTC. The variable domain in full, with the rest retrieved from reference TRBV7-8 and TRBJ2-5, is GAGVSQSPRYKVAKRGQDVALRCDPISGHVSLFWYQQALGQGPEFLTYFQNEAQLDKSGLPSDRFFAERPEGSVSTLKIQRTQQEDSAVYLCASSKVRGGAETQYFGPGTRLLVL.

The chain links TRBV7-6 to TRBJ2-7, with 9 bases aligning to TRBD2. The V and J ends lost 2 bases and 6 bases, in that order; junction bases with no gene match: 11. The length of the CDR3 is 16 residues. CDR1 is SGHVS, CDR2 FNYEAQ, per germline. CDR3 nucleotide sequence: TGTGCCAGCAGCTTACGGGCGGGGGGGACTAGAAGCGAGCAGTACTTC. Amino acid sequence: CASSLRAGGTRSEQYF.

The genes are TRBV29-1 and TRBJ1-4, with D hard to call. The CDR3 is 12 amino acids. V gave up 4 bases and J gave up 7 bases, with 10 bases separating them. The germline CDR1 and CDR2 sequences are SQVTM and ANQGSEA. CDR3 amino acids: CSVVKDGEKLFF. The DNA of the CDR3 is TGCAGCGTTGTAAAGGATGGTGAAAAACTGTTTTTT.